This entry lists 17 T cell receptor beta chains sequenced from one sample in a study of cytomegalovirus exposure and HLA in healthy donors. The PCR employed 60 Vbeta primers together with 13 Jbeta primers. The protocol was immunoSEQ multiplex PCR, while the TCRdb copy is restricted to in-frame clones and leaves out a portion. The data show roughly 100,000 clones, over 65% seen once. The sequenced material came from PBMCs. Receptors originate from a human donor in good health.

This rearrangement joins TRBV20-1 to TRBJ1-2, with no clear D. V was shortened by 5 bases and J by 7 bases, with 11 bases between the two germline ends. The CDR3 extends over 11 amino acids. In germline, CDR1 is DFQATT, CDR2 SNEGSKA (reference sequence). The CDR3, as DNA: TGCAGTGCTCCCCGCAGCGGTGGCTACACCTTC. It yields the protein CSAPRSGGYTF.

V gene TRBV5-4 combines with J gene TRBJ2-2, with 8 positions matching TRBD2. The CDR3 has 15 amino acids. The V gene end was trimmed by 3 bases and the J gene end by 1 base; junction bases not matched to a gene: 2. Germline V gene data show CDR1 as SGHNT and CDR2 as YYREEE (reference sequence). The CDR3 spells CASSSRGGNTGELFF. CDR3 nucleotide sequence: TGTGCCAGCAGCTCTCGGGGGGGGAACACCGGGGAGCTGTTTTTT.

In DNA form, the CDR3 reads TGTGCCAGCAGCTTTGGCGGGGGCCACCCCGGGGAGCTGTTTTTT. It codes for CASSFGGGHPGELFF. J is TRBJ2-2 and V is TRBV7-9; maybe TRBD2 (7 bases). Germline lookup yields CDR1 SEHNR and CDR2 FQNEAQ (reference sequence). This CDR3 spans 15 amino acids. V was pared by 3 bases and J by 6 bases, with 14 bases between.

The J gene is TRBJ2-6, the V gene TRBV2; D uncertain. The CDR3 runs to 15 residues. Trimming stripped 4 bases from V and 0 bases from J, with 7 bases between. The germline CDR1 and CDR2 sequences are SNHLY and FYNNEI. CDR3 region: CASSVRGSGANVLTF. As DNA, the CDR3 is TGTGCCAGCAGTGTCCGCGGCTCTGGGGCCAACGTCCTGACTTTC. The full variable domain, in which reference TRBV2 and TRBJ2-6 provide the parts outside the CDR3, is EPEVTQTPSHQVTQMGQEVILRCVPISNHLYFYWYRQILGQKVEFLVSFYNNEISEKSEIFDDQFSVERPDGSNFTLKIRSTKLEDSAMYFCASSVRGSGANVLTFGAGSRLTVL.

This clone was seen more than once but under ten times. The CDR3 is CASSGTGFEKLFF. CDR3 DNA: TGCGCCAGCAGCGGGACAGGGTTCGAAAAACTGTTTTTT. The chain employs TRBV4-1 and TRBJ1-4; 9 nucleotides agree with TRBD1. The CDR3 covers 13 residues. Germline lookup yields CDR1 MGHRA and CDR2 YSYEKL. Losses at the gene ends were 5 bases for V and 8 bases for J; bases not matched to a gene: 3.

This clone came up once. The V call is TRBV4-2, the J call TRBJ1-2; tentative D call: TRBD1 (5 bases). This CDR3 is 16 amino acids long. Germline CDR1 and CDR2: LGHNA and YNFKEQ. Trimming removed 0 bases from V and 2 bases from J, with 13 bases in between. The CDR3 is CASSQDGNRRNYGYTF. CDR3 in DNA: TGTGCCAGCAGCCAAGATGGGAACAGGCGGAACTATGGCTACACCTTC.

Concerning this clone itself: The junction does not match germline at one end; this may be a read error. J is TRBJ2-3 and V is TRBV7-2, with 11 bases lining up with TRBD2. This CDR3 contains 16 residues. Germline CDR1 is SGHTA and CDR2 is FQGNSA. The CDR3 here is CASSVAGTSGSDTQYF. The CDR3, as DNA: TGTGCCAGCAGCGTAGCCGGGACTAGCGGATCAGATACGCAGTATTTT.

The gene calls are TRBV6-6 and TRBJ1-6; D ambiguous. Trimming took off 7 bases at V and 7 bases at J, with 5 bases between the two ends. Germline assignment: CDR1 MNHNY and CDR2 SVGAGI (reference sequence). The CDR3 totals 11 residues. The CDR3 reads CASTLNSPLHF. The DNA for the CDR3 is TGTGCCAGCACCCTAAATTCACCCCTCCACTTT.

This chain joins TRBV6-5 and TRBJ1-4; D gene unclear. Trimming shortened V by 0 bases and J by 8 bases, and 13 bases separated the two germline ends. This CDR3 comprises 15 residues. Germline V gene sequence: CDR1 MNHEY, CDR2 SVGAGI. The CDR3 spells CASSYSRASREKLFF. CDR3 nucleotides: TGTGCCAGCAGTTACTCTCGAGCGTCCCGAGAAAAACTGTTTTTT.

V usage is TRBV19 and J usage is TRBJ1-5, with 10 positions matching TRBD1. From germline, CDR1 is LNHDA and CDR2 SQIVND (reference sequence). V lost 4 bases and J lost 6; bases outside the gene matches: 6. CDR3 length: 15 residues. CDR3: CASSTSRTGGQPQHF. As DNA, the CDR3 is TGTGCCAGTAGTACCTCTAGGACAGGGGGTCAGCCCCAGCATTTT.

This chain uses TRBV7-9 with TRBJ2-1; D might be TRBD2 (5 bases). Trimming stripped 5 bases from V and 8 bases from J, with 7 bases between. Germline CDR1 and CDR2: SEHNR and FQNEAQ (reference sequence). The CDR3 has 11 residues. The CDR3 sequence: CASSLEDEQFF. The CDR3 DNA follows: TGTGCCAGCAGCCTGGAGGATGAGCAGTTCTTC. The full variable domain, in which reference TRBV7-9 and TRBJ2-1 provide the parts outside the CDR3, is DTGVSQNPRHKITKRGQNVTFRCDPISEHNRLYWYRQTLGQGPEFLTYFQNEAQLEKSRLLSDRFSAERPKGSFSTLEIQRTEQGDSAMYLCASSLEDEQFFGPGTRLTVL.

The chain employs TRBV28 and TRBJ2-7; possible D gene TRBD2, 5 bases. This CDR3 is built from 16 residues. V shed 2 bases and J shed 7 bases, with 21 bases lying between them. The germline V gene encodes CDR1 MDHEN and CDR2 SYDVKM. The DNA of the CDR3 is TGTGCCAGCAGTTTAGGTGAGTGGACTGCGACCGGGGAGCAGTACTTC. This gives the protein CASSLGEWTATGEQYF.

The gene calls are TRBV5-1 and TRBJ1-2; TRBD1 aligns across 8 bases. Germline lookup yields CDR1 SGHRS and CDR2 YFSETQ. V lost 2 bases to trimming and J lost 8 bases; unmatched junction nucleotides: 11. The CDR3 contains 15 residues. DNA for the CDR3: TGCGCCAGCAGCTTATATGGACAGGGAGTGGGCGGCTACACCTTC. This translates into CASSLYGQGVGGYTF. Combining the CDR3 with reference TRBV5-1 and TRBJ1-2 gives the whole variable domain KAGVTQTPRYLIKTRGQQVTLSCSPISGHRSVSWYQQTPGQGLQFLFEYFSETQRNKGNFPGRFSGRQFSNSRSEMNVSTLELGDSALYLCASSLYGQGVGGYTFGSGTRLTVV.

The chain has TRBV5-4 and TRBJ2-1, with TRBD2 matching 9 bases. Germline CDR1 and CDR2: SGHNT and YYREEE (reference sequence). This CDR3 is built from 15 residues. V shed 4 bases and J 4 bases; nucleotides not matched to a gene: 6. The CDR3 region has the DNA TGTGCCAGCAGCAAAGCGGGAGGAGGGTACAATGAGCAGTTCTTC. Translation gives CASSKAGGGYNEQFF.

The rearrangement uses TRBV9 and TRBJ2-1; 8 bases match TRBD2. The CDR3 is made up of 15 amino acids. V shed 0 bases and J 4 bases; nucleotides not matched to a gene: 3. CDR1 and CDR2 from the germline V gene are SGDLS and YYNGEE. CDR3 residues: CASSVVGGAYNEQFF. DNA for the CDR3: TGTGCCAGCAGCGTAGTCGGGGGGGCTTACAATGAGCAGTTCTTC.

There are a few counts of this clone. The chain employs TRBV6-5 and TRBJ2-6, with D possibly matching TRBD1 (6 bases). Germline V lookup: CDR1 MNHEY, CDR2 SVGAGI. The ends were cut back, 6 bases at V and 6 bases at J, with 12 bases in the middle. The CDR3 contains 14 residues. The CDR3 sequence is CASSLPGQANVLTF. The CDR3, as DNA: TGTGCCAGCAGCCTTCCGGGACAGGCCAACGTCCTGACTTTC.

The genes are TRBV5-4 and TRBJ2-1, with a possible D match to TRBD2 (7 bases). Trimming took 4 bases from V and 7 from J, leaving 18 bases between them. There are 15 residues in the CDR3. The germline CDR1 and CDR2 sequences are SGHNT and YYREEE (reference sequence). Here the CDR3 reads CASSPWGKGGNEQFF. The CDR3, as DNA: TGTGCCAGCAGCCCCTGGGGCAAGGGGGGGAATGAGCAGTTCTTC.